This TCR beta chain was profiled in a study of T cells in Graves' hyperthyroidism and ophthalmopathy. Turning to the study itself: Pretreatment peripheral blood was obtained at initial diagnosis.

Whole-study findings and limits: Before onset, ophthalmopathy was predicted by the model a median roughly 6.8 months earlier. Within blood appeared most thyroid clonotypes that had expanded above 0.001.

An approximately 9.8 ml volume of fresh peripheral blood provided the PBMCs. It was RNA transcripts that yielded the amplified TCR beta CDR3 regions. The study used the HTBI primer set for a first-round RT-PCR of the TCR CDR3. MiXCR was run by TCRdb on the multiplex PCR reads, yielding one entry per CDR3 protein. The repertoire holds over 250,000 distinct CDR3 sequences, with 17% as singletons. In germline, CDR1 is SGHVS, CDR2 FNYEAQ. Trimming stripped 5 bases from V and 5 bases from J, with 13 bases between. This CDR3 has 13 residues. A word on this clonotype: Its antigen remains unidentified.

What was sequenced was blood. This TCR came from a woman between 55 and 75 years old with Graves' ophthalmopathy. The rearrangement links TRBV7-6 to TRBJ2-7; TRBD2 might be the D (5 bases). DNA for the CDR3: TGTGCCAGCAGCCCCACGGGAACGGACGAGCAGTACTTC. Its translation is CASSPTGTDEQYF.